The clone carrying this TCR beta chain was counted a few times. What it binds is not known. A junction end diverges from the germline sequence, so it may reflect a read error. This sample is drawn from a study of regulatory T cells in long-lasting Graves disease. Time point described: newly diagnosed GD, antithyroid drugs for less than 3 months. PBMCs were the source of the RNA used for TCR sequencing. Germline CDR1 KGHSH, CDR2 LQKENI. This CDR3 has 15 amino acids. Study-wide results and limits: There was favoring of TRBV28, TRBJ1-2 and TRBJ2-5 in persistent disease. Peripheral blood was the sole material, not thyroid tissue.

Arm-PCR of CDR3 regions and iRepertoire HTBI primers were the basis on which TCR beta libraries were built. Using its own MiXCR run on the multiplex PCR reads, TCRdb lists one record per CDR3 protein. This table holds roughly 430,000 distinct CDR3 sequences, roughly 17% found once. This sample also belongs to another study, concerning T cells in Graves' hyperthyroidism and ophthalmopathy. According to that study: The definition of stable Graves' hyperthyroidism was no ophthalmopathy progression within 18 months.

The genes are TRBV18 and TRBJ1-5; the D gene is possibly TRBD1 (5 bases). The receptor was derived from a woman aged 25 to 39 with Graves disease. Sequenced here: peripheral blood mononuclear cells (PBMCs), sampled at new diagnosis, from a patient treated with antithyroid drugs. The CDR3 protein is CASSPLHSGNLPQHF. DNA of the CDR3: TGTGCCAGCTCACCACTGCACTCAGGGAATCTGCCCCAGCATTTT.